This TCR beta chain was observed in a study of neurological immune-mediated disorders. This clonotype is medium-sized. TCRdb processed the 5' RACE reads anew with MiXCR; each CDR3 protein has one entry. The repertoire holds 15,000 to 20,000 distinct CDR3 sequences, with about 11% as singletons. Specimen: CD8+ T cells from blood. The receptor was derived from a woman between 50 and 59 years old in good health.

The CDR3 DNA reads as TGCGCCAGCAGCTTCCAGACCATTAATGAAAAACTGTTTTTT. It codes for CASSFQTINEKLFF. The rearrangement uses TRBV5-1 and TRBJ1-4; D is uncertain. Trimming removed 2 bases at V and 4 bases at J, with 9 bases between. The length of the CDR3 is 14 residues. Germline loops: CDR1 SGHRS, CDR2 YFSETQ.